The present entry profiles one T cell receptor (beta chain) with its context. Its antigen target is currently unknown. It has no much larger one-base neighbor in the sample; base qualities were not kept. The intended sense of this specimen's time point label: week 23, last vaccination. Every vaccine dose consisted of 300 ug of a 20-mer mutant IDH1 peptide in Montanide, administered subcutaneously together with topical imiquimod. The donors had newly diagnosed IDH1-mutant astrocytomas of WHO grade 3 or 4 that showed loss of nuclear ATRX. The samples were drawn from NOA16, a multicentre, single-arm, open-label phase I trial in Germany that tested a mutant IDH1 peptide vaccine in humans for the first time. Genomic DNA for TCRB sequencing was isolated from EDTA blood with the DNeasy Blood and Tissue Kit. The sample originates from a study of a mutant IDH1 vaccine in newly diagnosed glioma (dated by TCRdb to the early 2020s). Context from the whole study: Eight vaccinations were administered to patients in weeks 1, 3, 5, 7, 11, 15, 19 and 23, corresponding to visits V03 through V10. Vaccination began 4-6 weeks after radiotherapy alone, or alongside temozolomide cycles in the chemotherapy-containing groups. The approximately 30 treated patients were roughly 62% male and roughly 38% female, with a mean age of approximately 40 years. Prior to enrollment, patients had been given standard therapy consisting of radiotherapy alone, temozolomide alone, or radiochemotherapy with temozolomide, with the combination given to most patients. Six visits were used for peripheral blood collection: V03 (baseline), V05, V07, V10, V12 and V13. For exploratory analyses, longitudinal TCRB deep sequencing was carried out in approximately 25 treated patients wherever samples were available.

The library was produced with the immunoSEQ multiplex PCR assay. Rearranged TCR beta chain sequences were amplified using the hsTCRB Kit according to the manufacturer's protocol. An Illumina MiSeq was used to sequence the TCRB libraries. Processing in the source paper ran as follows. The proprietary platform of the kit vendor was used for demultiplexing, trimming and gene mapping. TCRdb re-hosts the immuneACCESS table, in-frame sequences only. Its copies lack some clones; in the studies checked, an unresolved V gene accounts for under half of them, and the cause for the rest is not known. V, J and clone size were drawn from that table, and D and trimming were deduced from the DNA. The sample data list roughly 30,000 clones, and approximately 78% of these were observed just once. About a sixth of the sample belongs to the ten largest clones. The paper as a whole reports these results and caveats: Pseudoprogression seemed to be unrelated to changes in the top peripheral T cell clonotypes found by TCRB sequencing. Availability determined which PBMC samples were chosen for TCRB deep sequencing. The authors stated that sample limitations prevented analyses of patient blood samples from being reproduced. Vaccine-induced immune responses across multiple MHC alleles were detected in around 92% of patients.

The source was PBMCs, collected from a glioma patient whose treatment included an IDH1 peptide vaccine. The source of this sequence is a woman aged 25 to 45 with glioma.

Here the CDR3 is given as CASSFRGSQPQHF. At the DNA level, the sequence is TGTGCCAGCAGCTTCAGGGGCAGTCAGCCCCAGCATTTT. Recombination linked TRBV7-2 to TRBJ1-5; the D gene is perhaps TRBD1, from 6 matching bases. Taken from cysteine to phenylalanine, the CDR3 has 13 residues. Just CDR3 DNA is preserved here, 39 bases in frame from base 1. V is cut by 3 bases and J by 6 bases, and the space between the germline ends is 9 bases. The CDR1 and CDR2 encoded by the germline V gene are SGHTA and FQGNSA.